This T cell receptor (beta chain) derives from a study of shared clonotypes between healthy human individuals. Only in-frame clones appear in the TCRdb table, and some are missing; sequencing was by immunoSEQ multiplex PCR. The data contain 800,000 or so clones, roughly 96% of them singletons. Positively selected for CCR7, the CD45RO-negative cells used as naive CD8 cells excluded terminally differentiated effector memory CD45RA+ cells. The CDR3 is 14 residues long. Germline V gives CDR1 MDHEN, CDR2 SYDVKM. V lost 2 bases and J 2 bases, leaving 10 bases between the germline ends. The chain combines TRBV28 with TRBJ2-7; tentatively, D is TRBD1 (6 bases). The source is a man aged 25-45 years in good health. Sequencing was performed on naive CD8+ T cells sorted from blood. CDR3 bases: TGTGCCAGCAGTTTAGGGCAGGGGCCCTACGAGCAGTACTTC. It codes for CASSLGQGPYEQYF.